These 6 T cell receptor beta chains share one sample of origin, sequenced in a study of blood T cell repertoires in COVID-19. Profiling relied on immunoSEQ multiplex PCR, and the TCRdb table lists in-frame clones only, not all of them. The sample includes 310,000 or so clones, 87% of them seen just once. The source material was PBMCs or T cells enriched from blood (not recorded which). The receptors were sampled from a woman younger than 45 who had recovered from COVID-19.

The CDR3 DNA sequence: TGTGCCAGCAGCTTAGTCGGGACAGGCCCTCCATACAATGAGCAGTTCTTC. Translated: CASSLVGTGPPYNEQFF. The genes are TRBV7-2 and TRBJ2-1; 8 bases agree with TRBD1. The V gene's germline CDR1 is SGHTA and CDR2 FQGNSA. The CDR3 is 17 amino acids. Germline trimming cut 1 base from V and 4 bases from J; bases unmatched to any gene: 9. Using reference TRBV7-2 and TRBJ2-1 for the parts outside the CDR3, the full variable domain is GAGVSQSPSNKVTEKGKDVELRCDPISGHTALYWYRQSLGQGLEFLIYFQGNSAPDKSGLPSDRFSAERTGGSVSTLTIQRTQQEDSAVYLCASSLVGTGPPYNEQFFGPGTRLTVL.

This clone has just a few counts. The chain combines TRBV5-6 with TRBJ2-3; TRBD2 is a possible D gene (6 bases). Germline CDR1 reads SGHDT; CDR2 reads YYEEEE. Between the trimmed V and J ends, which lost 2 bases and 4 bases, there was a span of 14 bases. The CDR3 contains 15 residues. The CDR3 loop is CASSFGGGGADTQYF. CDR3 nucleotides: TGTGCCAGCAGCTTTGGCGGAGGCGGGGCAGATACGCAGTATTTT.

The chain employs TRBV3-1 (or the pseudogene TRBV3-2) and TRBJ1-4, with 10 nucleotides matching TRBD1. V gave up 6 bases and J gave up 8 bases; unmatched junction bases: 9. Germline V gives CDR1 LGHDT, CDR2 YNNKEL (reference sequence). The CDR3 loop spans 15 amino acids. CDR3 in amino acids: CASSPGQGDFEKLFF. The CDR3 bases are TGTGCCAGCAGTCCTGGACAGGGGGACTTCGAAAAACTGTTTTTT.

The chain uses TRBV4-3 and TRBJ2-7; 8 bases align to TRBD1. With V trimmed by 0 bases and J by 6 bases, 10 bases remained unmatched. This CDR3 is built from 16 residues. In germline, CDR1 is LGHNA, CDR2 YSLEER. Written as DNA, the CDR3 is TGCGCCAGCAGCCAAGATGGAACAGGGGGGACCTTCGAGCAGTACTTC. This sequence encodes CASSQDGTGGTFEQYF.

The rearrangement joins TRBV19 to TRBJ1-6; TRBD1 is a possible D gene (5 bases). Between the trimmed V and J ends, which lost 1 base and 8 bases, there was a span of 18 bases. This CDR3 region has 17 residues. Per germline, CDR1 LNHDA and CDR2 SQIVND (reference sequence). CDR3 in amino acids: CASSIVPRRVEYSPLHF. CDR3 coding DNA: TGTGCCAGTAGTATAGTCCCGCGCAGGGTGGAATATTCACCCCTCCACTTT.

The V call is TRBV5-1, the J call TRBJ2-7, with D maybe TRBD2 (6 bases). Between the trimmed V and J ends, which lost 2 bases and 6 bases, there was a span of 15 bases. This CDR3 is 14 amino acids long. Germline V gives CDR1 SGHRS, CDR2 YFSETQ. The chain's CDR3 is CASSFRDLSFEQYF. CDR3 DNA sequence: TGCGCCAGCAGCTTTCGGGACTTATCTTTCGAGCAGTACTTC.